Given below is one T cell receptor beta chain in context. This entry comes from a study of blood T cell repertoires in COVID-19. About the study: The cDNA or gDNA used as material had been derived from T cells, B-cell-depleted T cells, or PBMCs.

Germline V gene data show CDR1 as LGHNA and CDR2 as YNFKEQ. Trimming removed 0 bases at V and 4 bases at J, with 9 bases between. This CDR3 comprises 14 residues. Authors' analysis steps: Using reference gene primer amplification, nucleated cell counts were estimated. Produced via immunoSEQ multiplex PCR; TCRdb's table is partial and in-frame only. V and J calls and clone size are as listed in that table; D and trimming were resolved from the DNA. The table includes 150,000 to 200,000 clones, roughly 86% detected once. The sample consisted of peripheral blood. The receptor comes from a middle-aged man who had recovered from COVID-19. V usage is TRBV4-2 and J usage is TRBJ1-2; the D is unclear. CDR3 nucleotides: TGTGCCAGCAGCCAAGAGCGAGCTACCTATGGCTACACCTTC. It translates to CASSQERATYGYTF.